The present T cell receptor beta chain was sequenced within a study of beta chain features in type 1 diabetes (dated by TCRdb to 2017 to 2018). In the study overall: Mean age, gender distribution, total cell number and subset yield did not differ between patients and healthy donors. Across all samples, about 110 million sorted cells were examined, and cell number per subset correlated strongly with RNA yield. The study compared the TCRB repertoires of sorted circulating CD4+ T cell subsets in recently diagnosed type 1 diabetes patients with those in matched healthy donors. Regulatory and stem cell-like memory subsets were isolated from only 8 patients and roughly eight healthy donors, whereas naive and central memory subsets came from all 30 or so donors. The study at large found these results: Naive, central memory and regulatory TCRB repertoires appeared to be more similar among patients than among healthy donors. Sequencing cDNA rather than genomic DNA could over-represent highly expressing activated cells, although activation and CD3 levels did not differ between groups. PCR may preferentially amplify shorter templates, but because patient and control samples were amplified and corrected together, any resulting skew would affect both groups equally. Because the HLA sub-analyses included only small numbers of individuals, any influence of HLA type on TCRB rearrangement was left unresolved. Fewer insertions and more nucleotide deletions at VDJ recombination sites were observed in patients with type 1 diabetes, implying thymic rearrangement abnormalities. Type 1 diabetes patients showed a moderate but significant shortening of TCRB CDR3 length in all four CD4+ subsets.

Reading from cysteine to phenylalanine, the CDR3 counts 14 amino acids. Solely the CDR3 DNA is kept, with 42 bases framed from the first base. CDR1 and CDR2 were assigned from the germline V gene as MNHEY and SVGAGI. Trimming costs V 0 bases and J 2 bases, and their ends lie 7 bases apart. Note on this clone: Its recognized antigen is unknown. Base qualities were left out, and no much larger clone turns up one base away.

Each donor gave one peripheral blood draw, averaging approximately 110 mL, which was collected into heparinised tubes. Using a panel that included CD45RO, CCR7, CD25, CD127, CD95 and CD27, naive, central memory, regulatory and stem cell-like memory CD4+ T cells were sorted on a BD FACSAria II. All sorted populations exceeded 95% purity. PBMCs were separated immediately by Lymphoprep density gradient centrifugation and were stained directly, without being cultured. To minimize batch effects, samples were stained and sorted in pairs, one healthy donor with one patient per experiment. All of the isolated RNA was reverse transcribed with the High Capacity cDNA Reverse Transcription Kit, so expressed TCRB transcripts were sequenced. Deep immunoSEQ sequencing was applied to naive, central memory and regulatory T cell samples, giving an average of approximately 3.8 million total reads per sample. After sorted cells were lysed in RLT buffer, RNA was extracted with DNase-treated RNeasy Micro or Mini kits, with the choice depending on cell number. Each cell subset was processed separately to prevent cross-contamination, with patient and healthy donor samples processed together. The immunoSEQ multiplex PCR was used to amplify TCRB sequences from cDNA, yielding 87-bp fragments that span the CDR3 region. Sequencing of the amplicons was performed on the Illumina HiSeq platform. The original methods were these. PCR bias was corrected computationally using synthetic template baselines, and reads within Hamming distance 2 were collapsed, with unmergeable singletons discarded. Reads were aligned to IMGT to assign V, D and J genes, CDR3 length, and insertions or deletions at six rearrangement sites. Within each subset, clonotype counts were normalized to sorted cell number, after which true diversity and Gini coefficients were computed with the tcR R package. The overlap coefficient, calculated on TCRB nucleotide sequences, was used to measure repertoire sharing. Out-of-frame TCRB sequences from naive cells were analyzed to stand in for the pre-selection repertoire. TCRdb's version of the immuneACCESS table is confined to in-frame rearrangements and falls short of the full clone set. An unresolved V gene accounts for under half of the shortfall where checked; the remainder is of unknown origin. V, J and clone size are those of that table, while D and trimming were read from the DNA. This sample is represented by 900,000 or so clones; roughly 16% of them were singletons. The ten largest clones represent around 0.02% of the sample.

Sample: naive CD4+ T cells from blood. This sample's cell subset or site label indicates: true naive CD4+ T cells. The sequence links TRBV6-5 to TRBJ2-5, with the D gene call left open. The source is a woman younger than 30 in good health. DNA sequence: TGTGCCAGCAGTTACTCCCTAGATCAAGAGACCCAGTACTTC. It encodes CASSYSLDQETQYF.